This entry lists 26 T cell receptor beta chains sequenced from one sample in a study of blood T cell repertoires in COVID-19. Sequenced by immunoSEQ multiplex PCR; TCRdb stores in-frame clones only, minus some. The sample carries about 140,000 clones, roughly 88% recorded once. The specimen was peripheral blood. Source of these receptors: a human donor in a cohort sampled during active COVID-19.

The chain employs TRBV18 and TRBJ2-3, with TRBD2 identical over 8 bases. With 3 bases clipped from V and 4 bases from J, the junction kept 9 bases outside the gene matches. Per the germline V gene, CDR1 is KGHSH and CDR2 is LQKENI. CDR3 length: 16 residues. CDR3 nucleotides: TGTGCCAGCTCACCCCTAGCTCCGGGGGGGGCAGATACGCAGTATTTT. Translation: CASSPLAPGGADTQYF.

The chain couples TRBV27 to TRBJ2-1; D perhaps matches TRBD2 (5 bases). V was shortened by 0 bases and J by 8 bases, with 14 bases between the two germline ends. The CDR3 extends over 15 amino acids. Germline assignment: CDR1 MNHEY and CDR2 SMNVEV (reference sequence). The CDR3 coding sequence is TGTGCCAGCAGTTTATCGGATCTAGCAGGATATGAGCAGTTCTTC. Translating gives CASSLSDLAGYEQFF.

The chain uses TRBV27 and TRBJ2-5; D might be TRBD1 (5 bases). The germline gives CDR1 MNHEY, CDR2 SMNVEV (reference sequence). There are 14 residues in the CDR3. V was pared by 6 bases and J by 7 bases, with 18 bases between. CDR3 coding DNA: TGTGCCAGCAGCAGTGGGGCAAGCGTGGGGACCCAGTACTTC. Protein: CASSSGASVGTQYF.

V and J are TRBV6-5 and TRBJ1-1; the D gene is possibly TRBD1 (6 bases). The CDR3 length is 15 residues. V lost 2 bases and J 0 bases, leaving 10 bases between the germline ends. Looked up from germline, CDR1 is MNHEY and CDR2 is SVGAGI. The CDR3: CASSYGAGVNTEAFF. The CDR3 DNA reads as TGTGCCAGCAGTTACGGGGCAGGGGTGAACACTGAAGCTTTCTTT.

By share, this clone ranks as large. At the DNA level, this CDR3 is encoded by other sequences in the same sample as well. The chain has TRBV25-1 and TRBJ1-1; 8 nucleotides align to TRBD1. CDR1 MGHDK and CDR2 SYGVNS come from the germline V gene. Unmatched junction bases numbered 3, after V lost 4 bases and J lost 5 bases. The CDR3 extends over 13 amino acids. This chain's CDR3 is CASSAGGETEAFF. The CDR3 DNA sequence: TGTGCCAGCAGTGCAGGGGGCGAGACTGAAGCTTTCTTT.

This clone was recorded only once. The chain employs TRBV7-2 and TRBJ2-2, with 9 positions matching TRBD1. The junction had 11 bases not matched to a gene; V was cut back by 5 bases and J by 7 bases. Germline V gene data show CDR1 as SGHTA and CDR2 as FQGNSA. The CDR3 runs to 16 residues. The CDR3 region is CASSMKAGTGIGELFF. The CDR3, as DNA: TGTGCCAGCAGCATGAAAGCCGGGACAGGGATCGGGGAGCTGTTTTTT.

The chain carries TRBV4-3 and TRBJ1-6; 10 bases fit TRBD1. Germline CDR1 LGHNA, CDR2 YSLEER. Losses at the gene ends were 4 bases for V and 8 bases for J; bases not matched to a gene: 5. The CDR3 is 15 residues long. This CDR3 is CASSRAGTGDSPLHF. The CDR3 coding sequence is TGCGCCAGCAGCCGGGCCGGGACAGGGGATTCACCCCTCCACTTT.

The V call is TRBV5-1, the J call TRBJ1-5; 8 bases map to TRBD1. CDR1 and CDR2 from the germline V gene are SGHRS and YFSETQ. The CDR3 contains 14 residues. After removal of 4 bases from V and 5 bases from J, the junction contained 5 bases not matched to a gene. DNA for the CDR3: TGCGCCAGCAGCGCCGGGACAGGAGATCAGCCCCAGCATTTT. Its protein product is CASSAGTGDQPQHF.

The rearrangement uses TRBV11-2 and TRBJ2-4; possibly TRBD2 for D (5 bases). Trimming cost V 3 bases and J 0 bases, with 15 bases left between them. In germline, CDR1 is SGHAT, CDR2 FQNNGV. This CDR3 is 17 amino acids long. CDR3 in DNA: TGTGCCAGCAGCTTTAGAACCATCGGACTAGCCAAAAACATTCAGTACTTC. It translates to CASSFRTIGLAKNIQYF.

The chain joins TRBV2 to TRBJ1-6; 7 positions match TRBD1. The V and J ends lost 4 bases and 7 bases, in that order; junction bases with no gene match: 7. The CDR3 sequence is 15 residues long. CDR1 and CDR2 from the germline V gene are SNHLY and FYNNEI. The CDR3 protein is CASSGGTARNSPLHF. The CDR3 region has the DNA TGTGCCAGCAGTGGAGGGACAGCTCGGAATTCACCCCTCCACTTT.

The chain has TRBV5-4 and TRBJ2-3, with TRBD2 matching over 9 bases. The ends lost 3 bases at V and 1 base at J; junction bases unmatched: 6. The CDR3 has 16 residues. Germline lookup yields CDR1 SGHNT and CDR2 YYREEE (reference sequence). The chain's CDR3 is CASSSALAGGTDTQYF. The CDR3, as DNA: TGTGCCAGCAGCTCCGCCTTAGCGGGGGGCACAGATACGCAGTATTTT.

This sequence joins TRBV5-8 and TRBJ1-4; a possible D gene is TRBD1 (5 bases). The CDR3 consists of 15 residues. Germline V gene lookup returns CDR1 SGHTS and CDR2 YDEGEE. V dropped 2 bases and J dropped 0 bases, with 8 bases sitting between them. This chain's CDR3 is CASSFGGATNEKLFF. The CDR3 region has the DNA TGTGCCAGCAGCTTCGGGGGGGCAACTAATGAAAAACTGTTTTTT.

This chain connects TRBV18 to TRBJ1-1; D not resolved. CDR3 length equals 13 residues. Germline CDR1 reads KGHSH; CDR2 reads LQKENI. Trimming removed 6 bases from V and 1 base from J, with 9 bases in between. CDR3 amino acids: CASSLGENTEAFF. For the CDR3, the DNA is TGTGCCAGCTCTCTGGGCGAGAACACTGAAGCTTTCTTT.

This clone is a singleton in its sample. The chain links TRBV5-4 to TRBJ2-7; perhaps TRBD1 as D (6 bases). From germline, CDR1 is SGHNT and CDR2 YYREEE (reference sequence). V lost 2 bases and J lost 6, with 15 bases in between. This CDR3 region has 14 residues. CDR3 sequence (DNA): TGTGCCAGCAGCTTAAACAGGGACCCCTCCGAGCAGTACTTC. This codes for CASSLNRDPSEQYF.

This clone was found a few times. V and J are TRBV6-5 and TRBJ1-2; D unresolved. V gave up 0 bases and J gave up 6 bases, with 11 bases separating them. Germline CDR1 MNHEY, CDR2 SVGAGI. The CDR3 is 14 residues long. This CDR3 reads CASSYSEGSDGYTF. The CDR3 nucleotides read TGTGCCAGCAGTTACTCGGAGGGTTCAGATGGCTACACCTTC.

V is TRBV7-2 and J is TRBJ2-1; D may be TRBD2 (7 bases). V was trimmed by 2 bases and J by 5 bases, leaving 10 bases between them. Germline V gives CDR1 SGHTA, CDR2 FQGNSA. The CDR3 extends over 14 amino acids. Written as DNA, the CDR3 is TGTGCCAGCAGCTTACCCGGGGGGCACAATGAGCAGTTCTTC. Translation: CASSLPGGHNEQFF. The variable domain in full, with the rest retrieved from reference TRBV7-2 and TRBJ2-1, is GAGVSQSPSNKVTEKGKDVELRCDPISGHTALYWYRQSLGQGLEFLIYFQGNSAPDKSGLPSDRFSAERTGGSVSTLTIQRTQQEDSAVYLCASSLPGGHNEQFFGPGTRLTVL.

The chain uses TRBV7-2 and TRBJ2-7; 10 bases are shared with TRBD1. The CDR3 is 14 amino acids. The germline V gene encodes CDR1 SGHTA and CDR2 FQGNSA. J gave up 2 bases and V 5 bases, and 3 bases lay outside the gene matches. The CDR3 loop reads CASSLDRGTYEQYF. The CDR3 DNA reads as TGTGCCAGCAGCCTGGACAGGGGGACCTACGAGCAGTACTTC.

The gene calls are TRBV6-5 and TRBJ1-1, with D unresolved. Germline CDR1 is MNHEY and CDR2 is SVGAGI. The V end was cut by 2 bases, the J end by 0 bases, with 13 bases between. The CDR3 sequence is 16 residues long. CDR3 bases: TGTGCCAGCAGTTACGGGAGGAATAGGGTGAACACTGAAGCTTTCTTT. Its protein product is CASSYGRNRVNTEAFF.

The chain has TRBV7-3 and TRBJ2-1, with 7 nucleotides matching TRBD1. J gave up 13 bases and V 0 bases, and 6 bases lay outside the gene matches. The CDR3 loop spans 13 amino acids. Germline V CDR1 and CDR2: SGHTA, FQGTGA. The CDR3 bases are TGTGCCAGCAGCTTAACCCAGGGACAGAACCAGTTCTTC. This gives the protein CASSLTQGQNQFF.

The rearrangement joins TRBV3-1 (or the pseudogene TRBV3-2) to TRBJ2-7, with 10 bases matching TRBD1. V shed 2 bases, J shed 4 bases, and the junction held 8 bases outside the gene matches. Germline V gene sequence: CDR1 LGHDT, CDR2 YNNKEL (reference sequence). The CDR3 has 16 amino acids. The CDR3 DNA follows: TGTGCCAGCAGCCAACCTCTGAGGGACAGGGGATACGAGCAGTACTTC. It specifies CASSQPLRDRGYEQYF.

The chain uses TRBV5-1 and TRBJ2-3; possibly TRBD1 for D (5 bases). Germline lookup yields CDR1 SGHRS and CDR2 YFSETQ. V shed 1 base and J shed 2 bases, with 14 bases lying between them. CDR3 length equals 16 residues. The CDR3 DNA sequence: TGCGCCAGCAGCTTGCAAGGGGCCGCTGCCACAGATACGCAGTATTTT. The encoded protein is CASSLQGAAATDTQYF.

This sequence joins TRBV6-5 and TRBJ1-2; D not certain. V was pared by 0 bases and J by 4 bases, with 15 bases between. The CDR3 is 16 residues long. Per germline, CDR1 MNHEY and CDR2 SVGAGI. In nucleotides, the CDR3 is TGTGCCAGCAGTTACTCGACCGGGGAGGTTGGCTATGGCTACACCTTC. It is translated as CASSYSTGEVGYGYTF.

V is TRBV19 and J is TRBJ1-5; 9 nucleotides agree with TRBD1. Germline CDR1 LNHDA, CDR2 SQIVND (reference sequence). With 3 bases clipped from V and 2 bases from J, the junction kept 8 bases outside the gene matches. This CDR3 region has 17 residues. DNA of the CDR3: TGTGCCAGTAGTATTCTCCGGGACAGGGTTGGCAATCAGCCCCAGCATTTT. Translation: CASSILRDRVGNQPQHF. The full variable domain, with the rest looked up from reference TRBV19 and TRBJ1-5, is DGGITQSPKYLFRKEGQNVTLSCEQNLNHDAMYWYRQDPGQGLRLIYYSQIVNDFQKGDIAEGYSVSREKKESFPLTVTSAQKNPTAFYLCASSILRDRVGNQPQHFGDGTRLSIL.

This clone was found once. The chain employs TRBV6-6 and TRBJ2-6; 12 bases are a match to TRBD1. V lost 8 bases to trimming and J lost 3 bases; unmatched junction nucleotides: 5. The CDR3 runs to 16 residues. Germline loops: CDR1 MNHNY, CDR2 SVGAGI (reference sequence). CDR3 coding DNA: TGTGCCAGCGCCGGGACAGGGGGCTTTGGGGCCAACGTCCTGACTTTC. It encodes CASAGTGGFGANVLTF.

The chain has TRBV7-2 and TRBJ1-5; 9 bases are a match to TRBD1. The CDR3 totals 15 residues. Germline lookup yields CDR1 SGHTA and CDR2 FQGNSA. V lost 3 bases and J lost 4; bases outside the gene matches: 4. The CDR3: CASSLVGTGNQPQHF. In DNA, the CDR3 is TGTGCCAGCAGCTTGGTAGGGACAGGGAATCAGCCCCAGCATTTT.

The J gene is TRBJ2-3, the V gene TRBV5-1, with D tentatively TRBD2 (5 bases). The germline gives CDR1 SGHRS, CDR2 YFSETQ. Trimming took off 2 bases at V and 1 base at J, with 11 bases between the two ends. The CDR3 sequence is 15 residues long. This chain's CDR3 is CASSLEGSGTDTQYF. The CDR3 nucleotides read TGCGCCAGCAGCTTAGAGGGTTCAGGCACAGATACGCAGTATTTT.